The rows below give T cell receptor beta chains drawn from one sample of a study of cytomegalovirus exposure and HLA in healthy donors. Only in-frame clones appear in the TCRdb table, and some are missing; sequencing was by immunoSEQ multiplex PCR. The sample carries 150,000 to 200,000 clones, 76% recorded once. Sequenced input: PBMCs. The receptors here all came from a male donor in good health and CMV-seronegative. The CDR3 runs from the conserved cysteine through the conserved F or W. A D gene is named only where the DNA matches it firmly. Size is omitted from some rows. Given values are once, few, many or a class for expanded clones.

TRBD2 | TRBJ2-7 | NA | TRBV7-2 | TGTGCCAGCAGGGGCGGGGGGGTCAGGTACGAGCAGTACTTC | CASRGGGVRYEQYF
NA | TRBJ2-1 | few | TRBV5-4 | TGTGCCAGCAGCAAGACACCGAGCTCCTACAATGAGCAGTTCTTC | CASSKTPSSYNEQFF
TRBD1 | TRBJ1-1 | NA | TRBV4-1 | TGCGCCAGCAGCCAGGCCGGGACAGGTGAAGCTTTCTTT | CASSQAGTGEAFF
NA | TRBJ1-3 | NA | TRBV6-5 | TGTGCCAGCAGTTACGATGGTATAGACTCTGGAAACACCATATATTTT | CASSYDGIDSGNTIYF
TRBD1 | TRBJ1-1 | NA | TRBV25-1 | TGTGCCAGCAGTGATCCGGGACAGGGGGCCACTGAAGCTTTCTTT | CASSDPGQGATEAFF
NA | TRBJ2-7 | NA | TRBV18 | TGTGCCAGCTCCACATTGGGGGGTGTCGACGAGCAGTACTTC | CASSTLGGVDEQYF
NA | TRBJ2-7 | once | TRBV18 | TGTGCCAGCTCACCACGACAGCAGACAGGTGCCTACGAGCAGTACTTC | CASSPRQQTGAYEQYF
TRBD2 | TRBJ2-2 | NA | TRBV2 | TGTGCCAGCAGTGTGGGTACTAGCGGGGCCTCCGGGGAGCTGTTTTTT | CASSVGTSGASGELFF
TRBD1 | TRBJ2-7 | NA | TRBV4-3 | TGCGCCAGCAGCCAAGAACAGGGGGCAATTAGGGACGAGCAGTACTTC | CASSQEQGAIRDEQYF
TRBD1 | TRBJ2-3 | NA | TRBV5-1 | TGCGCCAGCAGCTGGTCCGACAGGGGGCTAAGTACAGATACGCAGTATTTT | CASSWSDRGLSTDTQYF
NA | TRBJ1-3 | NA | TRBV30 | TGTGCCTGGAGTCGACAGCAGACTCACTCTGGAAACACCATATATTTT | CAWSRQQTHSGNTIYF